This T cell receptor beta chain originates from a study of T cells in Graves' hyperthyroidism and ophthalmopathy. Study background: Blood from the periphery was taken at initial diagnosis, before any treatment. General observations from the study: Among thyroid clonotypes expanded above 0.001, most also appeared in blood.

The sample holds many counts of this clonotype. Antigen specificity is unknown. Amplified TCR beta CDR3 regions derived from RNA transcripts. HTBI primers were the set used in a first-round RT-PCR of the TCR CDR3. TCRdb re-derived calls from the multiplex PCR reads in MiXCR, one entry per CDR3 protein. The sample yields a few hundred thousand distinct CDR3 sequences, more than 14% seen once. V gave up 5 bases and J gave up 5 bases, with 12 bases separating them. Per the germline V gene, CDR1 is SEHNR and CDR2 is FQNEAQ (reference sequence). CDR3 length: 13 residues. Patients with ophthalmopathy all had a Clinical Activity Score of at least 3, a NOSPECS grade of at least 4 and duration under 3 months.

This chain joins TRBV7-9 and TRBJ1-1, with no clear D. The sequence came from a woman under 40 with Graves' ophthalmopathy. Material: blood. For the CDR3, the DNA is TGTGCCAGCAGCAAGCAAACGGGTACTGAAGCTTTCTTT. This encodes CASSKQTGTEAFF.